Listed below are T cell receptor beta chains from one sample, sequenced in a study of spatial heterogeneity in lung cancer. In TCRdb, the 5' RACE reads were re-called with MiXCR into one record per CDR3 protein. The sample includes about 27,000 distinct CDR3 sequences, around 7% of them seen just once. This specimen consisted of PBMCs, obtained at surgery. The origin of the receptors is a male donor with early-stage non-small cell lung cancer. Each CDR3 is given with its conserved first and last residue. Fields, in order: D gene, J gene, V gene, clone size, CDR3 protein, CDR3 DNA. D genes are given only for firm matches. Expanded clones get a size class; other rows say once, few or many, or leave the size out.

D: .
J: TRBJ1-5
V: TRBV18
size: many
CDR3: CASSPGREATQPQHF
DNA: TGTGCCAGCTCACCAGGCAGGGAAGCCACTCAGCCCCAGCATTTT

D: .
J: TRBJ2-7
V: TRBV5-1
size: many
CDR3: CASSLQGGYEQYF
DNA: TGCGCCAGCAGCTTGCAAGGTGGATACGAGCAGTACTTC

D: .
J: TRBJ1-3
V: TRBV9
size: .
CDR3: CASSPREFGNTIYF
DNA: TGTGCCAGCAGCCCCAGGGAATTTGGAAACACCATATATTTT

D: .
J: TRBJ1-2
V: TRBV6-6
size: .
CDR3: CASTPTSTREGYTF
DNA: TGTGCCAGCACCCCTACATCCACCCGGGAGGGCTACACCTTC

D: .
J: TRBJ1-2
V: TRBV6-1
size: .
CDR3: CASSDPAVNYGYTF
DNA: TGTGCCAGCAGTGATCCTGCCGTAAACTATGGCTACACCTTC

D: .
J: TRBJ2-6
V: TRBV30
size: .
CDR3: CAWSPGANVLTF
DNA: TGTGCCTGGAGTCCTGGGGCCAACGTCCTGACTTTC

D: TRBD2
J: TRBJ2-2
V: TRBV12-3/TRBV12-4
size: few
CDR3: CASSSPGLAPTGELFF
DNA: TGTGCCAGCAGTTCACCGGGACTAGCGCCCACCGGGGAGCTGTTTTTT

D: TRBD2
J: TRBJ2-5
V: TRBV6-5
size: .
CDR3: CASRTSGVETQYF
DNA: TGTGCCAGCAGGACTAGCGGGGTGGAGACCCAGTACTTC

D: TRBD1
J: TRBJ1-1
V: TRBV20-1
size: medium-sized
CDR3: CSASLTGGRPAFF
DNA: TGCAGTGCTAGTCTTACAGGGGGCCGCCCGGCTTTCTTT

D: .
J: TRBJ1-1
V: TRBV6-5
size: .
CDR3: CASSSSYEAFF
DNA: TGTGCCAGCAGTTCCTCCTATGAAGCTTTCTTT

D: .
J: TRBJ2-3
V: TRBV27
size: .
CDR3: CASSFATTDTQYF
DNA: TGTGCCAGCAGTTTCGCGACCACAGATACGCAGTATTTT

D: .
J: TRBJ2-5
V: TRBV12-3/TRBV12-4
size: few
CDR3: CASSFSETQYF
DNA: TGTGCCAGCAGTTTTTCTGAGACCCAGTACTTC

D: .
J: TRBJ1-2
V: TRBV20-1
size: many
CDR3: CSASKGQGSYGYTF
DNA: TGCAGTGCTAGCAAGGGGCAGGGGTCCTATGGCTACACCTTC

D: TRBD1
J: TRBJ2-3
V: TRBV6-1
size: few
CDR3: CASSDRGPDTQYF
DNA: TGTGCCAGCAGTGATAGGGGGCCAGATACGCAGTATTTT

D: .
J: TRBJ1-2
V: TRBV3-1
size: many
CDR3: CASSQASGAGGYTF
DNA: TGTGCCAGCAGCCAAGCTTCCGGGGCCGGTGGCTACACCTTC

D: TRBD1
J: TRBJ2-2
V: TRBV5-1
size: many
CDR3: CASSPRTGDAGELFF
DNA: TGCGCCAGCAGCCCCAGGACAGGGGATGCCGGGGAGCTGTTTTTT

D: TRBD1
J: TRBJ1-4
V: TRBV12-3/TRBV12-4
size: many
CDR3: CASNADRGLGEKLFF
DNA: TGTGCCAGCAACGCAGACAGGGGGCTAGGTGAAAAACTGTTTTTT

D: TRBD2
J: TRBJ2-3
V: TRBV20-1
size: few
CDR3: CSAEGVGAGGRTDTQYF
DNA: TGCAGTGCCGAGGGGGTCGGTGCGGGAGGCCGCACAGATACGCAGTATTTT

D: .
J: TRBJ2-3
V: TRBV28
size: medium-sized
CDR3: CASSFVAGTDTQYF
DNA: TGTGCCAGCAGTTTCGTGGCGGGCACAGATACGCAGTATTTT

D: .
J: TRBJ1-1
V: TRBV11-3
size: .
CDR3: CASSLRWNTEAFF
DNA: TGTGCCAGCAGCTTACGTTGGAACACTGAAGCTTTCTTT

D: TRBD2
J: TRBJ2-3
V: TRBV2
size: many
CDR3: CASRLLAGGPDTQYF
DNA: TGTGCCAGCAGATTACTAGCGGGAGGACCAGATACGCAGTATTTT

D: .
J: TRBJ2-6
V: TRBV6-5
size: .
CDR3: CASRSGTRANVLTF
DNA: TGTGCCAGCAGGTCCGGGACAAGGGCCAACGTCCTGACTTTC

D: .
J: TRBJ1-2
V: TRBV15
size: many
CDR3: CATSRDRRSTNYGYTF
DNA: TGTGCCACCAGCAGAGATCGGAGGAGTACTAACTATGGCTACACCTTC

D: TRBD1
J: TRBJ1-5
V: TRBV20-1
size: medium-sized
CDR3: CSAPGQNQPQHF
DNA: TGCAGTGCCCCGGGACAGAATCAGCCCCAGCATTTT

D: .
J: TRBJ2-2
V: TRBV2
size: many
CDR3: CASSEVRTGELFF
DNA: TGTGCCAGCAGTGAAGTTCGCACCGGGGAGCTGTTTTTT

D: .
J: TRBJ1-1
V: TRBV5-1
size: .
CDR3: CASSLVGEEITEAFF
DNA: TGCGCCAGCAGCTTGGTAGGGGAGGAAATAACTGAAGCTTTCTTT

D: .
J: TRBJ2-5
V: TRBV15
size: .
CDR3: CATSRDREETQYF
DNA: TGTGCCACCAGCAGGGACAGAGAGGAGACCCAGTACTTC

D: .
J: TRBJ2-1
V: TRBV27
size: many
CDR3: CAGSEQFF
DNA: TGTGCCGGGTCTGAGCAGTTCTTC

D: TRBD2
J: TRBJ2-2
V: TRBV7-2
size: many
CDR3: CASSSTGGTTGELFF
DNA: TGTGCCAGCAGCTCAACGGGGGGGACCACCGGGGAGCTGTTTTTT

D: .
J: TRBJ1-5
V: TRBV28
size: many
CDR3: CASTLSSNQPQHF
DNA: TGTGCCAGCACTTTGAGTAGCAATCAGCCCCAGCATTTT

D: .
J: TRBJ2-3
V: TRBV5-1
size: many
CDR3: CASSSLVVGTDTQYF
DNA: TGCGCCAGCAGCTCTCTAGTAGTTGGCACAGATACGCAGTATTTT

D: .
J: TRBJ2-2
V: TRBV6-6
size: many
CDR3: CASKDPQGGELFF
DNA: TGTGCCAGCAAGGATCCCCAGGGCGGGGAGCTGTTTTTT

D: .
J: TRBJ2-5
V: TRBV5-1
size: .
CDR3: CASSLVERQETQYF
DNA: TGCGCCAGCAGCTTGGTGGAGCGCCAAGAGACCCAGTACTTC

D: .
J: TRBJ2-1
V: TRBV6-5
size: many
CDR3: CASKPFSGRGYNEQFF
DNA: TGTGCCAGCAAACCTTTTAGCGGAAGGGGTTACAATGAGCAGTTCTTC

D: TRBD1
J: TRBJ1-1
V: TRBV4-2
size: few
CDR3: CASSQVGDREAFF
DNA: TGTGCCAGCAGCCAAGTGGGGGACAGGGAGGCTTTCTTT

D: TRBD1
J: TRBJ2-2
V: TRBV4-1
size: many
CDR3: CASSFSGTGGAPGELFF
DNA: TGCGCCAGCAGCTTCTCCGGGACAGGGGGCGCGCCCGGGGAGCTGTTTTTT

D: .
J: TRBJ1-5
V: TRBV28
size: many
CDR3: CASSLSRGAQHF
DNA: TGTGCCAGCAGTTTGAGCCGGGGCGCCCAGCATTTT

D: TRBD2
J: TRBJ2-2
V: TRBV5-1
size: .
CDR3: CASSLGAGTSGNTGELFF
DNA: TGCGCCAGCAGCTTGGGCGCCGGGACTAGCGGGAACACCGGGGAGCTGTTTTTT

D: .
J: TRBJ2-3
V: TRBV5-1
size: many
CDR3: CASSLALSTDTQYF
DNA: TGCGCCAGCAGCTTGGCTCTTAGCACAGATACGCAGTATTTT

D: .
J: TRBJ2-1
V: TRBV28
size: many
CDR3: CASRGPLYNEQFF
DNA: TGTGCCAGCAGAGGTCCCCTCTACAATGAGCAGTTCTTC